Detailed here is one T cell receptor (beta chain). As yet, its antigen is unknown. Looked up from germline, CDR1 is SGHRS and CDR2 is YFSETQ. This CDR3 contains 16 residues. J lost 5 bases, V lost 4 bases, and 8 bases had no gene match. Tregs were sorted as CD4+CD25+CD127-/low cells. Full-length variable regions came from constant-region reverse primers plus semi-nested Nested Universal Primer A PCR. TCRdb reprocessed the 5' RACE reads via MiXCR and lists one record per CDR3 protein. Among roughly 60,000 distinct CDR3 sequences listed, roughly 28% were seen once. Regarding the study as a whole: Tumor Tregs overlapped most with tumor, then blood, naive CD4+ cells. The TCR gene usage of tumor memory CD4+ T cells clustered together with blood and lymph node memory CD4+ cells and with lymph node naive CD4+ cells. Whole repertoires were not studied in the larger cohort, only one V-J beta rearrangement.

Sequencing was carried out using tumor-infiltrating Tregs sorted from the breast tumor. The V call is TRBV5-1, the J call TRBJ2-5, with TRBD2 matching over 13 bases. This TCR was recovered from a female donor with breast cancer. The CDR3 sequence is CASSPELAGGAETQYF. In DNA form, the CDR3 reads TGCGCCAGCAGCCCAGAACTAGCGGGAGGGGCGGAGACCCAGTACTTC.